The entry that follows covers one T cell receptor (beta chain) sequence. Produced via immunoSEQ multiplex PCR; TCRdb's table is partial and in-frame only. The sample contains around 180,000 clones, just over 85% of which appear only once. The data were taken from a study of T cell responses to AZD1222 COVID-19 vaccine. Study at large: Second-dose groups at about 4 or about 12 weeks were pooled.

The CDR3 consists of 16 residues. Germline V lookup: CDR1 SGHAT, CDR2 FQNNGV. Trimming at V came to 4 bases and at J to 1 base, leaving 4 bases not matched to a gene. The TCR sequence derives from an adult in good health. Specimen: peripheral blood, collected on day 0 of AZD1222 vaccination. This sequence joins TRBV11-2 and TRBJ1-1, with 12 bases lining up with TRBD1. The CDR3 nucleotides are TGTGCCAGCAGCTCGGGACAGGGGGCAGCGAACACTGAAGCTTTCTTT. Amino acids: CASSSGQGAANTEAFF.